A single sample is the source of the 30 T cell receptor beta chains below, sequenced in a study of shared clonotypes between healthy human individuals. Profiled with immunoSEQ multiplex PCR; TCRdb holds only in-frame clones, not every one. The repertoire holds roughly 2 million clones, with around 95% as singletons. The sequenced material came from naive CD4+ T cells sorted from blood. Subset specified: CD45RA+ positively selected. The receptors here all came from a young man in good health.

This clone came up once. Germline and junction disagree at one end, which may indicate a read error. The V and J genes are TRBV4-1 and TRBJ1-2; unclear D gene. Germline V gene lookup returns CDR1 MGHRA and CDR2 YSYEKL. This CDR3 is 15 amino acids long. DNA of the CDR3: TGCGCCAGCAGCCCAAACTTAGGAGCTAACTATGGCTGCACCTTC. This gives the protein CASSPNLGANYGCTF.

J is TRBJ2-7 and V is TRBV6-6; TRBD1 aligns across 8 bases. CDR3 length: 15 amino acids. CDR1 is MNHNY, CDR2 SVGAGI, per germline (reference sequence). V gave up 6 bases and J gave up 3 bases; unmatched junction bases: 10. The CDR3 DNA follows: TGTGCCAGCAGGCAAGGAGGGACAGGTTTCTACGAGCAGTACTTC. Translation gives CASRQGGTGFYEQYF.

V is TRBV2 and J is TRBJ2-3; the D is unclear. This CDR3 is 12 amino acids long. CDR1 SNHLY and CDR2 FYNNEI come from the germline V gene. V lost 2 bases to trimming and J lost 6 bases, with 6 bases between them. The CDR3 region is CASSESGDTQYF. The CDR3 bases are TGTGCCAGCAGTGAAAGTGGGGATACGCAGTATTTT.

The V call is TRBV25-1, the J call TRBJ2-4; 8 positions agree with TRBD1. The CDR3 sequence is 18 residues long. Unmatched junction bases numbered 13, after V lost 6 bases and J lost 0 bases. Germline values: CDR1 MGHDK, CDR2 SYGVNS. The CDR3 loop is CASRGQGAIKEAKNIQYF. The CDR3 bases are TGTGCCAGCAGGGGGCAGGGGGCGATAAAGGAAGCCAAAAACATTCAGTACTTC.

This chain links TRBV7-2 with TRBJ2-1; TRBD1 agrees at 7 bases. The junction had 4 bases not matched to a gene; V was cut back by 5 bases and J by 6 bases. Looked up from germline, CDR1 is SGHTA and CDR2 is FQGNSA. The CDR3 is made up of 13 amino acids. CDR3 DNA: TGTGCCAGCAGCCGAGGACAGGTCAATGAGCAGTTCTTC. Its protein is CASSRGQVNEQFF. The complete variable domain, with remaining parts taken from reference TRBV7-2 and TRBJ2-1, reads GAGVSQSPSNKVTEKGKDVELRCDPISGHTALYWYRQSLGQGLEFLIYFQGNSAPDKSGLPSDRFSAERTGGSVSTLTIQRTQQEDSAVYLCASSRGQVNEQFFGPGTRLTVL.

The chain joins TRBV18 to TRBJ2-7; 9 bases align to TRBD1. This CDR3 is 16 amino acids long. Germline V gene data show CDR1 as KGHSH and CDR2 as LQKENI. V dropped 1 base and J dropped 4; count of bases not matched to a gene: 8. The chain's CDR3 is CASSPQVGQGDYEQYF. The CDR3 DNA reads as TGTGCCAGCTCACCACAGGTGGGACAGGGCGATTACGAGCAGTACTTC.

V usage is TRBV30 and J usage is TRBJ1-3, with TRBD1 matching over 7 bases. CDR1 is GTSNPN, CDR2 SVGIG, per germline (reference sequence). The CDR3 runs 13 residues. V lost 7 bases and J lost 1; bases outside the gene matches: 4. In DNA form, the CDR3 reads TGTGCCTTGACAGGGCTATCTGGAAACACCATATATTTT. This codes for CALTGLSGNTIYF.

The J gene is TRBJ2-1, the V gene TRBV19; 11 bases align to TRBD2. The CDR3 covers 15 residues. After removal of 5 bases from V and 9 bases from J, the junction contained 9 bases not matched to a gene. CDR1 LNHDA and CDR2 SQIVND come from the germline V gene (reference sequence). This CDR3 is CASSPETSGVGEQFF. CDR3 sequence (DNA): TGTGCCAGTAGTCCAGAGACTAGCGGGGTTGGTGAGCAGTTCTTC.

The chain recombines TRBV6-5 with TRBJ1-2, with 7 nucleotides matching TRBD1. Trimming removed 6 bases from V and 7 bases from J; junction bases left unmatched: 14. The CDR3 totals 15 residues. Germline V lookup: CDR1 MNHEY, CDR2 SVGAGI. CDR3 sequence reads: CASSRGPRGERGYTF. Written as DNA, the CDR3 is TGTGCCAGCAGCCGCGGTCCCAGGGGGGAACGTGGCTACACCTTC.

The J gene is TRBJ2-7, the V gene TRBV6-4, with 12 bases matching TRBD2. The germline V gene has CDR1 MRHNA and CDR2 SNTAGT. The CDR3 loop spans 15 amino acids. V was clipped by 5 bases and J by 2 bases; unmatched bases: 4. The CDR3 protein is CASSLLAGGPYEQYF. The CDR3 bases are TGTGCCAGCAGTCTTCTAGCGGGAGGGCCCTACGAGCAGTACTTC.

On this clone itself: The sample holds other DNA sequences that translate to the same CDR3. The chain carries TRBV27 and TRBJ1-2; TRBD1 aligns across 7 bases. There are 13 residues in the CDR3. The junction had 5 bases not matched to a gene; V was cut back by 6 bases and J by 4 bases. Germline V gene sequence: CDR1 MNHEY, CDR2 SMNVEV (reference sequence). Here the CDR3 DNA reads TGTGCCAGCAGCCCACGGACAGGCTATGGCTACACCTTC. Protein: CASSPRTGYGYTF.

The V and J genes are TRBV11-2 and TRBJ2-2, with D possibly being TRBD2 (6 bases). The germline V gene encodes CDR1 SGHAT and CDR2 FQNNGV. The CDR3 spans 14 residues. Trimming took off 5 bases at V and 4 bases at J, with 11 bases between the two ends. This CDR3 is CASSPLGGTGELFF. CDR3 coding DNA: TGTGCCAGCAGCCCCCTCGGGGGCACCGGGGAGCTGTTTTTT.

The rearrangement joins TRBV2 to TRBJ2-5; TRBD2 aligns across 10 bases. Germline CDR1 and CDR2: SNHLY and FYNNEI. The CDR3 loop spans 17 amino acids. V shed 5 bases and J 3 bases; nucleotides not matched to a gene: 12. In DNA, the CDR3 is TGTGCCAGCAGTATCCGACTAGCGGGCGCCGGGAAAGAGACCCAGTACTTC. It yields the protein CASSIRLAGAGKETQYF.

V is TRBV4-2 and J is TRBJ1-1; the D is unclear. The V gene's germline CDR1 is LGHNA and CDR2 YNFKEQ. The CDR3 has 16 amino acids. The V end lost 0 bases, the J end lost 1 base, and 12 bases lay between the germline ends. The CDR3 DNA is TGTGCCAGCAGCCAAGATTTCGGTCGGACGAACACTGAAGCTTTCTTT. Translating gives CASSQDFGRTNTEAFF.

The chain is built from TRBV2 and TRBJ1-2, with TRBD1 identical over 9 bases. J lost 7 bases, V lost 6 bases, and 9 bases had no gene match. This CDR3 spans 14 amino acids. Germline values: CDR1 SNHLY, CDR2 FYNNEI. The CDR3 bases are TGTGCCAGCAGATGGGACAGGGCCCTTTCTGGCTACACCTTC. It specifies CASRWDRALSGYTF.

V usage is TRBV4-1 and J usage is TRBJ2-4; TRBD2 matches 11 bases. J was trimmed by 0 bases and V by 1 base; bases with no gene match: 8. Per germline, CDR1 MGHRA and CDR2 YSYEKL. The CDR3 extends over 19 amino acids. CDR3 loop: CASSQGLAGSVLAKNIQYF. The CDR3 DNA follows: TGCGCCAGCAGCCAAGGACTAGCGGGATCCGTTCTAGCCAAAAACATTCAGTACTTC.

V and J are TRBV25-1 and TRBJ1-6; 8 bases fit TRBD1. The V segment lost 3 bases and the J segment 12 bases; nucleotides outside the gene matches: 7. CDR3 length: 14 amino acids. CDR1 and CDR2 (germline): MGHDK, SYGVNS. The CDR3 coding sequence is TGTGCCAGCAGTGATGTGACAGGGGTGGAACCCCTCCACTTT. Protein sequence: CASSDVTGVEPLHF.

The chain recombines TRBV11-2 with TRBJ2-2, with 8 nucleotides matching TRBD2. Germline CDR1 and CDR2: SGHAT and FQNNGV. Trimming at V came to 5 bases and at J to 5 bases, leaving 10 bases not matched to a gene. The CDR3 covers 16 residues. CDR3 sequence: CASSTTGTSRTGELFF. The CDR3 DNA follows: TGTGCCAGCAGCACAACCGGGACTAGTAGGACCGGGGAGCTGTTTTTT.

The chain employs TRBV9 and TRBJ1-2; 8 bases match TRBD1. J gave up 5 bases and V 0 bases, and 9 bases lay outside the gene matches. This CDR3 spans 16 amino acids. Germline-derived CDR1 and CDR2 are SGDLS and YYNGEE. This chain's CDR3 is CASSVDRGGSAYGYTF. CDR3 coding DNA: TGTGCCAGCAGCGTAGACAGGGGGGGCTCAGCTTATGGCTACACCTTC.

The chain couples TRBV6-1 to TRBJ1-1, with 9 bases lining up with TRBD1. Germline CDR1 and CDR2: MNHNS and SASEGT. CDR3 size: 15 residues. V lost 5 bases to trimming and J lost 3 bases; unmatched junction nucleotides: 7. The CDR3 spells CASSLTGGSYTEAFF. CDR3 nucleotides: TGTGCCAGCAGTCTAACAGGGGGCTCATACACTGAAGCTTTCTTT.

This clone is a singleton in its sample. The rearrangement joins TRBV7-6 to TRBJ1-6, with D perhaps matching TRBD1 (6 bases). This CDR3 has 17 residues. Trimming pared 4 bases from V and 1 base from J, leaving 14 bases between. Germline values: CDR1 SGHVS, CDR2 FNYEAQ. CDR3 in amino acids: CASSYSTGGSYNSPLHF. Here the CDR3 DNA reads TGTGCCAGCAGCTATTCGACAGGTGGATCCTATAATTCACCCCTCCACTTT.

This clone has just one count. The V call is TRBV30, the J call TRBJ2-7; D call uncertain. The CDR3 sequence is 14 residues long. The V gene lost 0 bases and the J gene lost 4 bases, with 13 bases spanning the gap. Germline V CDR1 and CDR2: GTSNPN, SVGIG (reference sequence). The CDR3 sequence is CAWSVQVSVYEQYF. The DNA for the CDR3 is TGTGCCTGGAGTGTACAAGTCAGCGTGTACGAGCAGTACTTC.

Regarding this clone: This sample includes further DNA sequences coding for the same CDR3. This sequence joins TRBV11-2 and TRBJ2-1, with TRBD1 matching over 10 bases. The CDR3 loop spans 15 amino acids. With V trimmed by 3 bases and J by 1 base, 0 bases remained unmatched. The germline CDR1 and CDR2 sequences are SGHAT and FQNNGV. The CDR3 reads CASSLGQGSYNEQFF. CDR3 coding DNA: TGTGCCAGCAGCTTGGGACAGGGGTCCTACAATGAGCAGTTCTTC. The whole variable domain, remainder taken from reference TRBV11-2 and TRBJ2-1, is EAGVAQSPRYKIIEKRQSVAFWCNPISGHATLYWYQQILGQGPKLLIQFQNNGVVDDSQLPKDRFSAERLKGVDSTLKIQPAKLEDSAVYLCASSLGQGSYNEQFFGPGTRLTVL.

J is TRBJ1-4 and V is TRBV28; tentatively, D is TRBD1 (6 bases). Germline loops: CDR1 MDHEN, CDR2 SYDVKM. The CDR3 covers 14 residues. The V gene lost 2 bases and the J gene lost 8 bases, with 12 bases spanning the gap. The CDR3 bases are TGTGCCAGCAGTTTACGGGGGGCAGGAGAAAAACTGTTTTTT. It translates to CASSLRGAGEKLFF.

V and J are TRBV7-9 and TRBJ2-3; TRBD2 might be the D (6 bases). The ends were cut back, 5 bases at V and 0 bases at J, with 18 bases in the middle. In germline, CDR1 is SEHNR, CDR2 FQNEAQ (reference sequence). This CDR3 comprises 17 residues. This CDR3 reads CASSQEPGTGSTDTQYF. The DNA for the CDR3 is TGTGCCAGCAGCCAAGAACCGGGGACTGGTAGCACAGATACGCAGTATTTT.

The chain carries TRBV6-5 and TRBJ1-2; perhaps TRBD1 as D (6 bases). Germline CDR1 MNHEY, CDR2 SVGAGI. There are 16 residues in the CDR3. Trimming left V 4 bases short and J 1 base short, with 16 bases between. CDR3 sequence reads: CASSSDVWGRNYGYTF. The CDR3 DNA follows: TGTGCCAGCAGTTCCGACGTTTGGGGGCGTAACTATGGCTACACCTTC.

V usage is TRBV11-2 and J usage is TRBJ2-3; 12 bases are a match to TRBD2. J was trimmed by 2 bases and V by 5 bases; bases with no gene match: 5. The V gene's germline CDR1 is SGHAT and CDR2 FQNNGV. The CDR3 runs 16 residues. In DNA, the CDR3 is TGTGCCAGCAGCGCGACTAGCGGGAGCCCCACAGATACGCAGTATTTT. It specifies CASSATSGSPTDTQYF.

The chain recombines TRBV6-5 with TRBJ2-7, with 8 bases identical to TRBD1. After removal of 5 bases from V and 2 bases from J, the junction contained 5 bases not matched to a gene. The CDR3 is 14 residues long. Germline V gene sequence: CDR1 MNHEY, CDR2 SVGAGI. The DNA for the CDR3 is TGTGCCAGCAGTATTCAGGGGGCCCCCTACGAGCAGTACTTC. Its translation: CASSIQGAPYEQYF.

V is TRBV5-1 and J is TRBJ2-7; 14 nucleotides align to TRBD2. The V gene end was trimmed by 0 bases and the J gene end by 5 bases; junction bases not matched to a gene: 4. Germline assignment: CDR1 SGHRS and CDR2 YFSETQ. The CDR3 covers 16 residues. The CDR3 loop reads CASSLGGTSGGNEQYF. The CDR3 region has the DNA TGCGCCAGCAGCTTGGGCGGGACTAGCGGGGGTAACGAGCAGTACTTC.

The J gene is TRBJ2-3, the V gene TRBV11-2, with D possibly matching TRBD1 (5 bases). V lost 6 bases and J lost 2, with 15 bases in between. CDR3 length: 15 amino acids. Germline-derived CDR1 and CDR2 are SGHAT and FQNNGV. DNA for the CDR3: TGTGCCAGCAGTTATTTAGGGGCACCCACAGATACGCAGTATTTT. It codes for CASSYLGAPTDTQYF.